What follows is one TCR beta chain and its context. The antigen is not known. Sequencing of cultured CD4+ T cell DNA used the Oncomine TCR Beta short-read assay. TCRdb re-called the PCR reads through MiXCR, storing one row per CDR3 protein. The table lists around 15,000 distinct CDR3 sequences, roughly 50% of them singletons. Treatment: roughly 10-day PBMC culture with coronavirus spike peptide pools or control peptides (ViraFEST assay). The data were obtained in a study of vaccination and CD4 T cells after COVID-19. The germline V gene has CDR1 ENHRY and CDR2 SYGVKD. The CDR3 has 14 amino acids. V lost 6 bases and J 0 bases, leaving 9 bases between the germline ends.

This chain connects TRBV10-3 to TRBJ1-3; D ambiguous. Sequenced input: CD4+ T cells from blood, cultured in vitro. The TCR comes from a human donor who had recovered from COVID-19. The chain's CDR3 is CAIRPGSSGNTIYF. CDR3 sequence (DNA): TGTGCCATCAGACCGGGGAGCTCTGGAAACACCATATATTTT.